Each of the 9 T cell receptor beta chains below was sequenced from the same sample in a study of OX40 agonist ivuxolimab in advanced cancers. Library generation was performed with the immunoSEQ multiplex PCR assay. TCRdb limited this immuneACCESS table to in-frame rearrangements with V and J called. A share of clones is missing; checked studies link under half to unresolved V genes, and the rest is unexplained. The sample yields approximately 79,000 clones; about 88% were counted once. Jointly, the top ten make up 0.8% to 1% of the sample. Material: CD4+ or CD8+ T cells sorted from blood, obtained in a trial of the OX40 agonist ivuxolimab. All receptors derive from an adult with an advanced solid tumor such as melanoma, head and neck, liver or kidney cancer.

CDR3 in DNA: TGTGCCAGCAGCGTACTGGGGACCCAAAAAGAGACCCAGTACTTC. As protein: CASSVLGTQKETQYF. V gene TRBV9 combines with J gene TRBJ2-5; D assignment may be TRBD1 or TRBD2 (5 bases each). This CDR3 is built from 15 residues. V gave up 1 base and J gave up 3 bases, with 13 bases separating them. Looked up from germline, CDR1 is SGDLS and CDR2 is YYNGEE.

In DNA form, the CDR3 reads TGTGCCAGCAGAACCAGACAGGGTAACGCTGAAGCTTTCTTT. Amino acid sequence: CASRTRQGNAEAFF. The rearrangement links TRBV6-1 to TRBJ1-1; TRBD1 matches 7 bases. Germline V gives CDR1 MNHNS, CDR2 SASEGT. J was trimmed by 6 bases and V by 6 bases; bases with no gene match: 10. The CDR3 is made up of 14 amino acids.

The chain joins TRBV5-1 to TRBJ1-3; D is unresolved. Trimming shortened V by 4 bases and J by 0 bases, and 8 bases separated the two germline ends. Germline CDR1 reads SGHRS; CDR2 reads YFSETQ. The CDR3 is made up of 14 amino acids. CDR3 DNA: TGCGCCAGCAGCCCCAGCAGCTCTGGAAACACCATATATTTT. Amino acid sequence: CASSPSSSGNTIYF.

This chain uses TRBV28 with TRBJ1-1; D is undetermined. The CDR3 runs 13 residues. V dropped 8 bases and J dropped 7 bases, with 17 bases sitting between them. From germline, CDR1 is MDHEN and CDR2 SYDVKM. CDR3 in amino acids: CASGLGGNREAFF. The CDR3 region has the DNA TGTGCCAGCGGGTTGGGAGGGAATCGTGAAGCTTTCTTT.

J is TRBJ2-2 and V is TRBV5-1, with 7 bases matching TRBD1. The CDR3 consists of 14 residues. From germline, CDR1 is SGHRS and CDR2 YFSETQ. Trimming at V came to 4 bases and at J to 7 bases, leaving 7 bases not matched to a gene. CDR3 coding DNA: TGCGCCAGCAGCCTCGGCAGGGGGATCGGGGAGCTGTTTTTT. Protein sequence: CASSLGRGIGELFF.

The chain employs TRBV29-1 and TRBJ1-1; the D is unclear. The CDR3 contains 12 residues. Germline CDR1 reads SQVTM; CDR2 reads ANQGSEA. The V gene lost 4 bases and the J gene lost 3 bases, with 9 bases spanning the gap. In DNA, the CDR3 is TGCAGCGTTGCTGGGGTTTACACTGAAGCTTTCTTT. Translation gives CSVAGVYTEAFF.

The CDR3 sequence: CASSMPGDSNQPQHF. The DNA for the CDR3 is TGTGCCAGTAGTATGCCGGGGGACAGCAATCAGCCCCAGCATTTT. The chain carries TRBV19 and TRBJ1-5; D perhaps matches TRBD1 (5 bases). Trimming left V 3 bases short and J 1 base short, with 10 bases between. CDR1 is LNHDA, CDR2 SQIVND, per germline (reference sequence). The CDR3 extends over 15 amino acids. Supplemented by reference TRBV19 and TRBJ1-5, the full variable domain reads DGGITQSPKYLFRKEGQNVTLSCEQNLNHDAMYWYRQDPGQGLRLIYYSQIVNDFQKGDIAEGYSVSREKKESFPLTVTSAQKNPTAFYLCASSMPGDSNQPQHFGDGTRLSIL.

The gene calls are TRBV5-4 and TRBJ2-2; 12 positions agree with TRBD2. CDR1 is SGHNT and CDR2 is YYREEE in the germline V gene (reference sequence). The junction had 2 bases not matched to a gene; V was cut back by 3 bases and J by 5 bases. The CDR3 is 15 residues long. CDR3 nucleotide sequence: TGTGCCAGCAGCTCCGGACTAGCGGGGACCGGGGAGCTGTTTTTT. Translating gives CASSSGLAGTGELFF.

V is TRBV7-6 and J is TRBJ2-3, with TRBD2 matching over 11 bases. Germline V gene sequence: CDR1 SGHVS, CDR2 FNYEAQ. V dropped 3 bases and J dropped 2; count of bases not matched to a gene: 1. The CDR3 sequence is 15 residues long. CDR3 bases: TGTGCCAGCAGCTTGACTAGCGGGACCACAGATACGCAGTATTTT. This translates into CASSLTSGTTDTQYF.